These 28 T cell receptor beta chains originate from one sample sequenced in a study of blood T cell repertoires in COVID-19. Here immunoSEQ multiplex PCR was the method, and the copy in TCRdb shows in-frame clones only, minus some. The data hold 300,000 to 400,000 clones, with 88% observed a single time. Sequenced sample: PBMCs or T cells enriched from blood (not recorded which). These receptors were obtained from a man under 40 who had recovered from COVID-19.

The chain is built from TRBV19 and TRBJ1-2; D not resolved. From germline, CDR1 is LNHDA and CDR2 SQIVND (reference sequence). Trimming stripped 6 bases from V and 4 bases from J, with 9 bases between. This CDR3 is built from 12 residues. This CDR3 reads CASREKRYGYTF. For the CDR3, the DNA is TGTGCCAGTAGGGAAAAGCGCTATGGCTACACCTTC.

The chain links TRBV5-1 to TRBJ2-4, with D tentatively TRBD2 (7 bases). The CDR3 length is 23 residues. From germline, CDR1 is SGHRS and CDR2 YFSETQ. V was shortened by 2 bases and J by 2 bases, with 35 bases between the two germline ends. The CDR3 loop is CASSFSPPLTGGSRRETKNIQYF. Written as DNA, the CDR3 is TGCGCCAGCAGCTTTTCACCTCCTTTAACGGGGGGCTCGAGAAGGGAGACCAAAAACATTCAGTACTTC.

This chain joins TRBV4-2 and TRBJ2-1; D remains unclear. V lost 0 bases, J lost 4 bases, and 13 bases lay in between. The V gene's germline CDR1 is LGHNA and CDR2 YNFKEQ. CDR3 length: 16 amino acids. As DNA, the CDR3 is TGTGCCAGCAGCCAAGATCTGGCTTCCCCGTACAATGAGCAGTTCTTC. As protein: CASSQDLASPYNEQFF.

The chain is built from TRBV5-4 and TRBJ2-5; 7 positions agree with TRBD2. This CDR3 spans 15 amino acids. With 4 bases clipped from V and 5 bases from J, the junction kept 11 bases outside the gene matches. Per the germline V gene, CDR1 is SGHNT and CDR2 is YYREEE (reference sequence). The CDR3 DNA reads TGTGCCAGCAGCCAACAGACAGTCGGGGGGGAGACCCAGTACTTC. Its translation is CASSQQTVGGETQYF.

V is TRBV13 and J is TRBJ2-5; TRBD2 aligns across 11 bases. CDR1 and CDR2 from the germline V gene are PRHDT and FYEKMQ (reference sequence). V shed 4 bases, J shed 2 bases, and the junction held 3 bases outside the gene matches. The CDR3 runs to 15 residues. CDR3 DNA sequence: TGTGCCAGCAGCTCGACTAGCGGGGCACAAGAGACCCAGTACTTC. The encoded protein is CASSSTSGAQETQYF.

This sequence joins TRBV2 and TRBJ2-7; a weak D match, TRBD1 (6 bases). Germline CDR1 and CDR2: SNHLY and FYNNEI. The germline V and J ends were trimmed by 10 bases and 0 bases, with 16 bases remaining between them. The CDR3 extends over 14 amino acids. CDR3 residues: CAIARGSSSYEQYF. The CDR3 nucleotides read TGTGCCATCGCCAGGGGCAGTAGCTCCTACGAGCAGTACTTC.

This sequence joins TRBV5-1 and TRBJ2-3, with no clear D. This CDR3 spans 15 amino acids. Germline-derived CDR1 and CDR2 are SGHRS and YFSETQ. V was cut by 0 bases and J by 1 base, with 9 bases left in between. CDR3 sequence reads: CASSLEQSRTDTQYF. CDR3 DNA: TGCGCCAGCAGCTTGGAACAGTCCCGCACAGATACGCAGTATTTT.

This chain links TRBV29-1 with TRBJ2-7, with D possibly being TRBD2 (5 bases). The V end was cut by 4 bases, the J end by 2 bases, with 12 bases between. There are 13 residues in the CDR3. The germline CDR1 and CDR2 sequences are SQVTM and ANQGSEA. CDR3: CSVGRTAPYEQYF. Here the CDR3 DNA reads TGCAGCGTTGGGAGGACGGCACCCTACGAGCAGTACTTC.

The rearrangement links TRBV30 to TRBJ2-5; tentative D call: TRBD1 (5 bases). The CDR3 sequence is 14 residues long. V lost 7 bases, J lost 1 base, and 16 bases lay in between. The germline gives CDR1 GTSNPN, CDR2 SVGIG (reference sequence). Here the CDR3 reads CAYKGFVPQETQYF. CDR3 coding DNA: TGTGCCTATAAGGGGTTTGTGCCCCAAGAGACCCAGTACTTC.

CDR3 in amino acids: CASSMGGVFTDTQYF. The CDR3 DNA is TGTGCCAGCTCTATGGGCGGGGTCTTCACAGATACGCAGTATTTT. This chain links TRBV28 with TRBJ2-3; D is possibly TRBD2 (6 bases). Germline-derived CDR1 and CDR2 are MDHEN and SYDVKM. This CDR3 spans 15 amino acids. V lost 8 bases to trimming and J lost 2 bases, with 17 bases between them.

Here the CDR3 reads CGTRDRMAYEQYF. In nucleotides, the CDR3 is TGTGGAACGAGGGACAGAATGGCCTACGAGCAGTACTTC. This chain connects TRBV2 to TRBJ2-7; 7 nucleotides agree with TRBD1. CDR1 is SNHLY, CDR2 FYNNEI, per germline. This CDR3 is 13 amino acids long.

This chain joins TRBV6-6 and TRBJ2-5; tentatively, D is TRBD2 (6 bases). Germline CDR1 is MNHNY and CDR2 is SVGAGI (reference sequence). The ends were cut back, 0 bases at V and 5 bases at J, with 13 bases in the middle. CDR3 length: 15 residues. The CDR3 region is CASSYSRGGVETQYF. The CDR3 DNA follows: TGTGCCAGCAGTTACTCCCGAGGCGGGGTGGAGACCCAGTACTTC.

The rearrangement uses TRBV5-1 and TRBJ1-2, with TRBD1 matching 7 bases. CDR3 length equals 15 residues. V was pared by 4 bases and J by 2 bases, with 8 bases of the junction left unmatched. Germline loops: CDR1 SGHRS, CDR2 YFSETQ. This CDR3 reads CASSVNRGTNYGYTF. Here the CDR3 DNA reads TGCGCCAGCAGCGTAAACAGGGGCACAAACTATGGCTACACCTTC.

J is TRBJ2-7 and V is TRBV12-3 or TRBV12-4; no firm D call. The V end was cut by 7 bases, the J end by 3 bases, with 13 bases between. The CDR3 contains 13 residues. For the CDR3, the DNA is TGTGCCAGCACGTGGAGCAGCAACTACGAGCAGTACTTC. It translates to CASTWSSNYEQYF.

The chain uses TRBV28 and TRBJ1-6; D perhaps matches TRBD1 (5 bases). This CDR3 contains 15 residues. V lost 6 bases and J 0 bases, leaving 9 bases between the germline ends. In germline, CDR1 is MDHEN, CDR2 SYDVKM. The CDR3 sequence is CASRDTSSYNSPLHF. CDR3 in DNA: TGTGCCAGCAGGGACACCAGCTCCTATAATTCACCCCTCCACTTT.

V usage is TRBV18 and J usage is TRBJ1-2, with D uncertain. CDR1 KGHSH and CDR2 LQKENI come from the germline V gene. This CDR3 is built from 16 residues. The V end was cut by 2 bases, the J end by 0 bases, with 13 bases between. The CDR3 loop is CASSPGGRLANYGYTF. The CDR3, as DNA: TGTGCCAGCTCACCAGGAGGCCGATTAGCTAACTATGGCTACACCTTC.

A single count supports this clone. CDR3 nucleotide sequence: TGTGCCAGCAGCCGCCGAAGACAGGGCAGGGGCAGGAACACTGAAGCTTTCTTT. Amino acid sequence: CASSRRRQGRGRNTEAFF. The rearrangement uses TRBV3-1 (or the pseudogene TRBV3-2) and TRBJ1-1; 7 nucleotides line up with TRBD1. V was clipped by 4 bases and J by 1 base; unmatched bases: 15. This CDR3 spans 18 amino acids. Germline V lookup: CDR1 LGHDT, CDR2 YNNKEL (reference sequence).

This sequence joins TRBV28 and TRBJ1-6, with D maybe TRBD1 (6 bases). Germline CDR1 MDHEN, CDR2 SYDVKM. CDR3 length: 18 amino acids. Trimming took off 3 bases at V and 7 bases at J, with 22 bases between the two ends. CDR3 region: CASSFPHHGQRRNSPLHF. CDR3 nucleotides: TGTGCCAGCAGTTTTCCCCACCACGGACAGAGGAGAAATTCACCCCTCCACTTT. The complete variable domain, with remaining parts taken from reference TRBV28 and TRBJ1-6, reads DVKVTQSSRYLVKRTGEKVFLECVQDMDHENMFWYRQDPGLGLRLIYFSYDVKMKEKGDIPEGYSVSREKKERFSLILESASTNQTSMYLCASSFPHHGQRRNSPLHFGNGTRLTVT.

This clone was picked up a small number of times. The chain employs TRBV2 and TRBJ2-2; 7 bases fit TRBD1. The CDR3 extends over 16 amino acids. V lost 4 bases, J lost 1 base, and 6 bases stayed unmatched. Looked up from germline, CDR1 is SNHLY and CDR2 is FYNNEI. Here the CDR3 DNA reads TGTGCCAGCAGTGGTCGGACAGGCAAGAACACCGGGGAGCTGTTTTTT. Translated: CASSGRTGKNTGELFF.

The rearrangement links TRBV7-3 to TRBJ1-3; D is undetermined. Germline V lookup: CDR1 SGHTA, CDR2 FQGTGA. The CDR3 covers 18 residues. V lost 0 bases to trimming and J lost 0 bases, with 15 bases between them. CDR3 protein: CASSLTGSGGSSGNTIYF. For the CDR3, the DNA is TGTGCCAGCAGCTTAACAGGATCTGGAGGAAGCTCTGGAAACACCATATATTTT.

The rearrangement links TRBV30 to TRBJ2-7; 7 nucleotides line up with TRBD2. This CDR3 is 11 amino acids long. CDR1 GTSNPN and CDR2 SVGIG come from the germline V gene (reference sequence). The V segment lost 1 base and the J segment 7 bases; nucleotides outside the gene matches: 1. The CDR3 DNA reads as TGTGCCTGGAGTGCGGGGGGAGAGCAGTACTTC. Translated, it gives CAWSAGGEQYF. Drawing the rest from reference TRBV30 and TRBJ2-7, the complete variable domain is SQTIHQWPATLVQPVGSPLSLECTVEGTSNPNLYWYRQAAGRGLQLLFYSVGIGQISSEVPQNLSASRPQDRQFILSSKKLLLSDSGFYLCAWSAGGEQYFGPGTRLTVT.

The J gene is TRBJ2-7, the V gene TRBV4-2, with 7 bases matching TRBD1. The CDR3 covers 15 residues. The trim removed 4 bases at V and 0 bases at J, leaving 6 bases unmatched. In germline, CDR1 is LGHNA, CDR2 YNFKEQ. The CDR3 sequence is CASSRTGQDSYEQYF. CDR3 bases: TGTGCCAGCAGCCGGACCGGACAGGACTCCTACGAGCAGTACTTC.

The rearrangement uses TRBV5-4 and TRBJ1-1; the D is unclear. Germline CDR1 is SGHNT and CDR2 is YYREEE (reference sequence). V was trimmed by 4 bases and J by 1 base, leaving 8 bases between them. The CDR3 is 13 residues long. This CDR3 reads CASSDTRNTEAFF. CDR3 DNA: TGTGCCAGCAGCGACACTAGGAACACTGAAGCTTTCTTT.

V usage is TRBV3-1 (or the pseudogene TRBV3-2) and J usage is TRBJ2-1; tentative D call: TRBD2 (6 bases). CDR3 length equals 15 residues. V was clipped by 2 bases and J by 4 bases, with 12 bases between them. Germline loops: CDR1 LGHDT, CDR2 YNNKEL (reference sequence). In DNA form, the CDR3 reads TGTGCCAGCAGCCAATTCTCCGGGGGATACAATGAGCAGTTCTTC. Its translation is CASSQFSGGYNEQFF.

This chain uses TRBV12-3 or TRBV12-4 with TRBJ1-4; D perhaps matches TRBD1 (5 bases). The CDR3 extends over 13 amino acids. Deletions cut 5 bases from V and 10 bases from J, with 14 bases between. The CDR3 loop reads CASSPNVGGKLFF. The CDR3, as DNA: TGTGCCAGCAGTCCAAATGTCGGGGGAAAACTGTTTTTT.

V is TRBV9 and J is TRBJ1-1, with a possible D match to TRBD1 (6 bases). This CDR3 is 14 amino acids long. V lost 2 bases to trimming and J lost 8 bases, with 16 bases between them. Per germline, CDR1 SGDLS and CDR2 YYNGEE. The CDR3 DNA reads TGTGCCAGCAGCGTGGGGACATTAGAGGAGGAAGCTTTCTTT. Its translation: CASSVGTLEEEAFF.

The J gene is TRBJ1-4, the V gene TRBV18; perhaps TRBD1 as D (5 bases). Trimming took 4 bases from V and 0 from J, leaving 9 bases between them. CDR1 is KGHSH, CDR2 LQKENI, per germline. CDR3 size: 15 residues. CDR3 region: CASSRRDATNEKLFF. DNA for the CDR3: TGTGCCAGCTCACGCAGGGATGCAACTAATGAAAAACTGTTTTTT.

The CDR3 nucleotides read TGTGCCAGCTCACCACTCTTAACCATTACCCCAGGTCCTGAAGCTTTCTTT. Protein: CASSPLLTITPGPEAFF. The chain combines TRBV18 with TRBJ1-1; D remains ambiguous. Between the trimmed V and J ends, which lost 1 base and 6 bases, there was a span of 21 bases. The germline V gene encodes CDR1 KGHSH and CDR2 LQKENI. The CDR3 length is 17 residues.